This TCR beta chain comes out of a study of T cell repertoires in cytomegalovirus infection. Study-wide background: CMV infection together with matching HLA type was indicated by public TCR beta signatures.

The V gene lost 6 bases and the J gene lost 0 bases, with 17 bases spanning the gap. Germline V gives CDR1 DFQATT, CDR2 SNEGSKA (reference sequence). This CDR3 is built from 15 residues. In its sample, this clonotype was seen many times. Antigen unknown. MiXCR was run by TCRdb on the reads, yielding one entry per CDR3 protein. There are roughly 230,000 distinct CDR3 sequences in the sample; roughly 6.5% occur only once, and around 6.5% lies in the top ten. Study results and limitations: Using cumulative public TCR beta family frequency, the authors identified those who carried CMV together with the relevant HLA. The ex vivo response was dominated by HLA-C-restricted CMV-specific TCR beta clonotypes.

Source material: PBMCs. This TCR was recovered from a human donor in good health (CMV status not recorded). Some clones in this sample may be carry-over from other donors' samples. The V and J genes are TRBV20-1 and TRBJ1-1, with D hard to call. CDR3 residues: CSATERVGMNTEAFF. The CDR3 region has the DNA TGCAGTGCCACAGAGAGGGTGGGAATGAACACTGAAGCTTTCTTT.